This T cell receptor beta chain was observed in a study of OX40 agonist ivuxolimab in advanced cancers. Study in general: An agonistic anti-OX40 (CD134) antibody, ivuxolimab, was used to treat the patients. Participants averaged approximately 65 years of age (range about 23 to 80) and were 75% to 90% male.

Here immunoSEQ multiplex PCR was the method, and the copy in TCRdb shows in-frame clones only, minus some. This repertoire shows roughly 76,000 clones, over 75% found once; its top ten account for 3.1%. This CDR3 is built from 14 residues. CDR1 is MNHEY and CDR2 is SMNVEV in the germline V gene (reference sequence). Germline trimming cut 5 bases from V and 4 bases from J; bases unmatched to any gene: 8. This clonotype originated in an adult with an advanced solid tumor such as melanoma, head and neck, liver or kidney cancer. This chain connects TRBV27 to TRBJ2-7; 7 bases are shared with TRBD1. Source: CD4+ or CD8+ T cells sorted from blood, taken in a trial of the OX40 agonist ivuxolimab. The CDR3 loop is CASSRKGANYEQYF. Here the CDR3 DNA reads TGTGCCAGCAGTAGGAAGGGGGCGAATTACGAGCAGTACTTC.